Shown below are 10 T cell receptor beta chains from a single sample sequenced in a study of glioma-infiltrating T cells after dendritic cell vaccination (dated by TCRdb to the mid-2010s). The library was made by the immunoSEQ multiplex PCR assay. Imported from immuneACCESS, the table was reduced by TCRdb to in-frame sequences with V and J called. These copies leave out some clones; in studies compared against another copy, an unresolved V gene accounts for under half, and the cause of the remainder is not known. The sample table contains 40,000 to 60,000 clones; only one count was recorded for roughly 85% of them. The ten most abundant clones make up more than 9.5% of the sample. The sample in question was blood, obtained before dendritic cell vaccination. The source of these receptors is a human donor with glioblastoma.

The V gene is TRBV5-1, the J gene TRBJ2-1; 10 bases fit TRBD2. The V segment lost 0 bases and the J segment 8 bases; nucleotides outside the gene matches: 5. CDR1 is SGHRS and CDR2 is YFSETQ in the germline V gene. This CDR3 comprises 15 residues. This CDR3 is CASSLDGTSVYEQFF. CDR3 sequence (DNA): TGCGCCAGCAGCTTGGATGGGACTAGCGTATATGAGCAGTTCTTC.

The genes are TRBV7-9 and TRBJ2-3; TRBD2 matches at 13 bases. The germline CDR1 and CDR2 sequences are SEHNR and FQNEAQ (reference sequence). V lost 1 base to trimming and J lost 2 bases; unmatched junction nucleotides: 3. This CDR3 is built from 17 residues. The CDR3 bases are TGTGCCAGCAGCTTAGGGACTAGCGGGGGTGCCACAGATACGCAGTATTTT. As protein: CASSLGTSGGATDTQYF.

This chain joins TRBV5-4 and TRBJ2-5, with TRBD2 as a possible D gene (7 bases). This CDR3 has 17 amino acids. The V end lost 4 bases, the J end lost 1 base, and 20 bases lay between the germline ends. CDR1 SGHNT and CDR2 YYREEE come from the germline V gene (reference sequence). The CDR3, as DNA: TGTGCCAGCAGCCAAGGGGGGGGTGGACGGAGCCAAGAGACCCAGTACTTC. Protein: CASSQGGGGRSQETQYF. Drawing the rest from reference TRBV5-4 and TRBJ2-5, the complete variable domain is ETGVTQSPTHLIKTRGQQVTLRCSSQSGHNTVSWYQQALGQGPQFIFQYYREEENGRGNFPPRFSGLQFPNYSSELNVNALELDDSALYLCASSQGGGGRSQETQYFGPGTRLLVL.

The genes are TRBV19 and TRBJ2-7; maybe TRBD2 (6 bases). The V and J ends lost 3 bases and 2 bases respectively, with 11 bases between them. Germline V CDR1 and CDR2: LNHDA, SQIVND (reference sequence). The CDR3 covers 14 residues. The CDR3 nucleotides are TGTGCCAGTAGTATTTTCGGGGGACCCTACGAGCAGTACTTC. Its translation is CASSIFGGPYEQYF. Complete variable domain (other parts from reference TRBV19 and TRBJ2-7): DGGITQSPKYLFRKEGQNVTLSCEQNLNHDAMYWYRQDPGQGLRLIYYSQIVNDFQKGDIAEGYSVSREKKESFPLTVTSAQKNPTAFYLCASSIFGGPYEQYFGPGTRLTVT.

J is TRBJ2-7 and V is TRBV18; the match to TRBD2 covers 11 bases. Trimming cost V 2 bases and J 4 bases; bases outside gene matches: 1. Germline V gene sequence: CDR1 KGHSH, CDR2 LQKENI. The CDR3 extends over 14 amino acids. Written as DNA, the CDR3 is TGTGCCAGCTCACCAGGGACTAGCGGTTACGAGCAGTACTTC. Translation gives CASSPGTSGYEQYF. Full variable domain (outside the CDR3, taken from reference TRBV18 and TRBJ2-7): NAGVMQNPRHLVRRRGQEARLRCSPMKGHSHVYWYRQLPEEGLKFMVYLQKENIIDESGMPKERFSAEFPKEGPSILRIQQVVRGDSAAYFCASSPGTSGYEQYFGPGTRLTVT.

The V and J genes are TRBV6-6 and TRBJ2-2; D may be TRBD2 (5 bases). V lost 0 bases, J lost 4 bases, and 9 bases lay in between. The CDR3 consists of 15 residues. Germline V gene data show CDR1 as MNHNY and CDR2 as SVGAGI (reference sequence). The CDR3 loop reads CASSYSERTTGELFF. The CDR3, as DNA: TGTGCCAGCAGTTACTCGGAGCGGACCACCGGGGAGCTGTTTTTT.

The CDR3 region is CASSSPGTGTYEQYF. CDR3 DNA: TGTGCCAGCAGCTCCCCCGGGACAGGCACCTACGAGCAGTACTTC. The chain carries TRBV7-6 and TRBJ2-7, with TRBD1 identical over 8 bases. The V segment lost 4 bases and the J segment 2 bases; nucleotides outside the gene matches: 7. Germline-derived CDR1 and CDR2 are SGHVS and FNYEAQ. The CDR3 totals 15 residues.

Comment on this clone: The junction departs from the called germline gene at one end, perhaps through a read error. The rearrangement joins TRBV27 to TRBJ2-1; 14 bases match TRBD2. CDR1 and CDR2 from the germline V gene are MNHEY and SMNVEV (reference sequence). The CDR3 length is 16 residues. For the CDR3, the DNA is TGTGCCAGCACTTTATGGACTAGCGGGGGGTACAATGAGCAGTTCTTC. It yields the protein CASTLWTSGGYNEQFF.

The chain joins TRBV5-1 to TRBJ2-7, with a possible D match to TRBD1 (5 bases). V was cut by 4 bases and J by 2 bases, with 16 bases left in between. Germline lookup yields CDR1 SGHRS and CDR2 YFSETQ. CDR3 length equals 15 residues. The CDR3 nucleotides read TGCGCCAGCAGCCTGCCGACAGATTCTCCCTACGAGCAGTACTTC. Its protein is CASSLPTDSPYEQYF.

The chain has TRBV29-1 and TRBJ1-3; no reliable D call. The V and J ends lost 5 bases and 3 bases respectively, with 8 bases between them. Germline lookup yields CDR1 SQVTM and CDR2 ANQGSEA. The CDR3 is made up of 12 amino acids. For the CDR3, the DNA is TGCAGCGTTTTGGTAGTTGGAAACACCATATATTTT. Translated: CSVLVVGNTIYF.